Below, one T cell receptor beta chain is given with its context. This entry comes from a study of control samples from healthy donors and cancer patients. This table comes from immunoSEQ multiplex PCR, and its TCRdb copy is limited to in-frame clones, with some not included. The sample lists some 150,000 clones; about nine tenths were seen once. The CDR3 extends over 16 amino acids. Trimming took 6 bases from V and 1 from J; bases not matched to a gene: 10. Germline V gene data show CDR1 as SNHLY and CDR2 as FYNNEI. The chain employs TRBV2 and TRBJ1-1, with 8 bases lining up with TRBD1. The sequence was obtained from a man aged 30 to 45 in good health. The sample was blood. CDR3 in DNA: TGTGCCAGCAGACTCATTGGACAGGGAAAGAACACTGAAGCTTTCTTT. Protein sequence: CASRLIGQGKNTEAFF.